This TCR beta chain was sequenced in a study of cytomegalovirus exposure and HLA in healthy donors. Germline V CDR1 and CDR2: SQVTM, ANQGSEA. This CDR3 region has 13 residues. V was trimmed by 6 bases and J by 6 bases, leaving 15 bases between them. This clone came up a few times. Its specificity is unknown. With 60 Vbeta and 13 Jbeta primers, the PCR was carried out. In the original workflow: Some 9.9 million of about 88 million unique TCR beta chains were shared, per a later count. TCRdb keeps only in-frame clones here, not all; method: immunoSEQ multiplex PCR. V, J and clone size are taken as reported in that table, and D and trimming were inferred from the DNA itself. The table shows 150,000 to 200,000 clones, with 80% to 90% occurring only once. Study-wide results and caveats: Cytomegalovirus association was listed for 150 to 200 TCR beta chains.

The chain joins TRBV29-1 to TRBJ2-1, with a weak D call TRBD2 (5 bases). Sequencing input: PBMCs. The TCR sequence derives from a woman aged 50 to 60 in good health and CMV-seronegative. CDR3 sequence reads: CSVENTDSNEQFF. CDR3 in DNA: TGCAGCGTAGAAAACACGGACTCCAATGAGCAGTTCTTC.